The rows below give T cell receptor beta chains drawn from one sample of a study of blood T cell repertoires in COVID-19. Data came from immunoSEQ multiplex PCR; TCRdb stores just in-frame clones and leaves some out. Counted here are around 240,000 clones, approximately 83% occurring once; the ten biggest clones make up over 3%. Sample: peripheral blood. These receptors were obtained from a woman in her twenties or thirties who had recovered from COVID-19. Each CDR3 is given with its conserved first and last residue. A D gene is named only where the DNA matches it firmly. The listing skips clone size in some rows; elsewhere it reads once, few, many or a size class.

V gene	D gene	CDR3 length	clone size	J gene	CDR3 protein	CDR3 DNA
TRBV11-2	NA	15	NA	TRBJ1-2	CASSLSQGGGYGYTF	TGTGCCAGCAGCCTTTCACAGGGTGGCGGCTATGGCTACACCTTC
TRBV9	TRBD1	14	NA	TRBJ2-1	CASSYGTGEDEQFF	TGTGCCAGCAGTTACGGGACAGGGGAGGATGAGCAGTTCTTC
TRBV4-2	TRBD2	17	NA	TRBJ2-5	CASSQEFSGLAGETQYF	TGTGCCAGCAGCCAAGAATTTTCGGGACTAGCTGGGGAGACCCAGTACTTC
TRBV6-2/TRBV6-3	TRBD1	15	NA	TRBJ2-5	CASSLNRGQEETQYF	TGTGCCAGCAGTTTGAACAGGGGGCAGGAAGAGACCCAGTACTTC
TRBV6-5	TRBD1	15	NA	TRBJ1-1	CASRRDRGLNTEAFF	TGTGCCAGCAGAAGGGACAGGGGGCTTAACACTGAAGCTTTCTTT
TRBV10-2	TRBD1	14	NA	TRBJ1-6	CASRETGVISPLHF	TGCGCCAGCAGAGAGACAGGGGTAATTTCACCCCTCCACTTT
TRBV29-1	NA	15	NA	TRBJ2-2	CSVGTTGPDTGELFF	TGCAGCGTTGGGACGACAGGACCTGACACCGGGGAGCTGTTTTTT
TRBV3-1/TRBV3-2	NA	15	NA	TRBJ1-1	CASSHGGPMNTEAFF	TGTGCCAGCAGCCATGGGGGCCCCATGAACACTGAAGCTTTCTTT
TRBV19	NA	13	NA	TRBJ1-2	CASSHSLQPGYTF	TGTGCCAGTAGCCACAGTCTACAGCCTGGCTACACCTTC
TRBV2	TRBD1	14	NA	TRBJ2-1	CASSRQGGSREQFF	TGTGCCAGCAGTAGACAGGGGGGCTCCCGCGAGCAGTTCTTC
TRBV3-1/TRBV3-2	TRBD2	17	NA	TRBJ2-7	CASSQGTGTSGVYEQYF	TGTGCCAGCAGCCAAGGGACCGGGACTAGCGGGGTTTACGAGCAGTACTTC
TRBV4-1	NA	15	NA	TRBJ1-1	CASSHRMTADNEAFF	TGCGCCAGCAGCCACAGAATGACGGCGGACAATGAAGCTTTCTTT
TRBV6-5	TRBD1	13	NA	TRBJ1-2	CASRGRDSYGYTF	TGTGCCAGCAGAGGGCGGGACAGCTATGGCTACACCTTC
TRBV6-6	TRBD1	17	NA	TRBJ1-3	CASSPGQGAPSGNTIYF	TGTGCCAGCAGTCCGGGACAGGGGGCCCCCTCTGGAAACACCATATATTTT
TRBV30	NA	12	NA	TRBJ2-1	CAWGAAYNEQFF	TGTGCCTGGGGGGCCGCCTACAATGAGCAGTTCTTC
TRBV7-9	NA	14	NA	TRBJ2-1	CASSLALTYNEQFF	TGTGCCAGCAGCTTAGCGCTAACCTACAATGAGCAGTTCTTC
TRBV5-6	TRBD1	12	NA	TRBJ1-1	CATSTGLTEAFF	TGTGCCACCTCGACAGGGTTAACTGAAGCTTTCTTT
TRBV5-4	TRBD2	16	NA	TRBJ2-6	CASSLEAGGRANVLTF	TGTGCCAGCAGCTTGGAAGCGGGGGGGAGGGCCAACGTCCTGACTTTC
TRBV4-3	NA	14	NA	TRBJ1-2	CASSQPGWNHGYTF	TGCGCCAGCAGCCAACCAGGGTGGAACCATGGCTACACCTTC
TRBV25-1	NA	15	NA	TRBJ2-7	CASSESVGWAYEQYF	TGTGCCAGCAGTGAATCGGTGGGCTGGGCCTACGAGCAGTACTTC
TRBV30	TRBD1	15	NA	TRBJ1-5	CAWRAGTGRDQPQHF	TGTGCCTGGAGAGCCGGGACAGGGCGTGATCAGCCCCAGCATTTT
TRBV12-1	NA	15	many	TRBJ2-3	CASSDGTAMGDTQYF	TGTGCCAGCAGCGACGGGACAGCGATGGGAGATACGCAGTATTTT
TRBV19	NA	17	NA	TRBJ1-5	CASSIRRSNANNQPQHF	TGTGCCAGTAGTATAAGGAGGTCGAACGCGAACAATCAGCCCCAGCATTTT
TRBV10-3	TRBD1	15	few	TRBJ1-2	CATKGQGQANYGYTF	TGTGCCACCAAAGGACAGGGGCAAGCTAACTATGGCTACACCTTC
TRBV11-2	TRBD1	15	NA	TRBJ2-3	CASSFRDRGTDTQYF	TGTGCCAGCAGCTTCCGGGACAGGGGCACAGATACGCAGTATTTT
TRBV5-6	TRBD1	14	few	TRBJ2-7	CASQLGGPSYEQYF	TGTGCCAGCCAGTTAGGGGGCCCCTCCTACGAGCAGTACTTC
TRBV21-1	NA	13	NA	TRBJ2-1	CASNRQDRKKQFF	TGTGCCAGCAACCGACAGGACAGGAAAAAGCAGTTCTTC
TRBV7-9	TRBD1	16	once	TRBJ2-2	CASSLGGTGHTGELFF	TGTGCCAGCAGCTTAGGCGGGACAGGGCATACCGGGGAGCTGTTTTTT
TRBV11-2	TRBD2	16	NA	TRBJ2-1	CASSPKGLAGGREQFF	TGTGCCAGCAGCCCGAAGGGACTAGCGGGGGGGCGGGAGCAGTTCTTC
TRBV5-4	NA	18	NA	TRBJ1-2	CASSLKPLVGGAYYGYTF	TGTGCCAGCAGCTTAAAACCTCTCGTCGGGGGGGCCTACTATGGCTACACCTTC
TRBV2	TRBD1	14	NA	TRBJ1-5	CASSGTGGNQPQHF	TGTGCCAGCAGTGGGACAGGGGGCAATCAGCCCCAGCATTTT
TRBV6-5	TRBD1	14	NA	TRBJ1-5	CASSPGGGNQPQHF	TGTGCCAGCAGCCCAGGGGGAGGCAATCAGCCCCAGCATTTT
TRBV5-1	NA	12	NA	TRBJ2-1	CASSLISREQFF	TGCGCCAGCAGCTTAATCTCGCGTGAGCAGTTCTTC